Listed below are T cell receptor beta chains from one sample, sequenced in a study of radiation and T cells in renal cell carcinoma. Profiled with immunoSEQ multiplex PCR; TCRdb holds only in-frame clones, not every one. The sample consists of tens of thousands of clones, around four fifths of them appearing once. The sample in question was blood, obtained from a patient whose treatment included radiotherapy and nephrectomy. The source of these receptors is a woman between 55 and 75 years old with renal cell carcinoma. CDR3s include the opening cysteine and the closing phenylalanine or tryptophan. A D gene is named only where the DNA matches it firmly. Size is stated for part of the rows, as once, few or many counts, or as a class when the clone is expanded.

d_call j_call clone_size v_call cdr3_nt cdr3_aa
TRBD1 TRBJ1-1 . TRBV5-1 TGCGCCAGCAGCGGACAGGGTACGAACACTGAAGCTTTCTTT CASSGQGTNTEAFF
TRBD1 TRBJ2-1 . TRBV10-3 TGTGCCATCAGTCCACGGAACAGGGGGCAGGTAGGAAATGAGCAGTTCTTC CAISPRNRGQVGNEQFF
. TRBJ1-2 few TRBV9 TGTGCCAGCAGCGACGGGACACCTTATGGCTACACCTTC CASSDGTPYGYTF
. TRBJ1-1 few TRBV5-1 TGCGCCAGCAGTCTACAGGACGTGAACACTGAAGCTTTCTTT CASSLQDVNTEAFF
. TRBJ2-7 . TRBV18 TGTGCCAGCTCACCTGAGTCCGACGGGTTAGACGAGCAGTACTTC CASSPESDGLDEQYF
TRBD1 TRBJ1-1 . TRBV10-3 TGTGCCATCAGTCGAACAGGGGGCGGTGCGGACACTGAAGCTTTCTTT CAISRTGGGADTEAFF
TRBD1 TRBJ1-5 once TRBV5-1 TGCGCCAGCAGCGCGGACAGGGGAAGTCAGCCCCAGCATTTT CASSADRGSQPQHF
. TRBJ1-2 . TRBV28 TGTGCCAGCAGCGTCTGGGATGGCTACACCTTC CASSVWDGYTF
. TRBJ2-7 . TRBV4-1 TGCGCCAGCAGCCAAGATAGGGGGGACCACGAGCAGTACTTC CASSQDRGDHEQYF
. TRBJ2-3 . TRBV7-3 TGTGCCAGCAGCTTAATGGGACTCGGCGGGGATACGCAGTATTTT CASSLMGLGGDTQYF
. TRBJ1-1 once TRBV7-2 TGTGCCAGCAGCTTAGCAGAGAACACTGAAGCTTTCTTT CASSLAENTEAFF
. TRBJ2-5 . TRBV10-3 TGTGCCGCGGCCCCAGGGGAGTTCATGAAGACCCAGTACTTC CAAAPGEFMKTQYF
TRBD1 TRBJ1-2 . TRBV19 TGTGCCAGTAGTAGCCTCGGGACAGGGTATGGCTACACCTTC CASSSLGTGYGYTF
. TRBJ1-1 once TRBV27 TGTGCCAGCAGTCTGGCGGCAGGCGGGTTTGAAGCTTTCTTT CASSLAAGGFEAFF
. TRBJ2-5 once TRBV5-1 TGCGCCAGCAGGGGCCAGGGCAGTCAAGAGACCCAGTACTTC CASRGQGSQETQYF
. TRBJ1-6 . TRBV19 TGTGCCAGTAGTTATAGAGAGGGTTCACCCCTCCACTTT CASSYREGSPLHF
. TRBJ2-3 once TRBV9 TGTGCCAGCAGCTTTAGAGGAGACGGTAGCACAGATACGCAGTATTTT CASSFRGDGSTDTQYF
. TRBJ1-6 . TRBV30 TGTGCCTGGAGTCCCTCGGGTTCACCCCTCCACTTT CAWSPSGSPLHF
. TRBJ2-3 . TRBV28 TGTGCCAGCAGTTCAGGGTTCGGCACAGATACGCAGTATTTT CASSSGFGTDTQYF
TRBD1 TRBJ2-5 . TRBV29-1 TGCAGCGTTGATTTGGGACAGGGGAGCACCCAGTACTTC CSVDLGQGSTQYF
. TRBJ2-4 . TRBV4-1 TGCGCCAGCAGCCAAGATAAGGGGATGGCCTTGGGGGCCAAAAACATTCAGTACTTC CASSQDKGMALGAKNIQYF
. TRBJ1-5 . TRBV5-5 TGTGCCAGCAGCGGGGGGGTTAGCAATCAGCCCCAGCATTTT CASSGGVSNQPQHF